These T cell receptor beta chains were read from a single sample in a study of CD8 T cells in Susac syndrome. TCRdb passed the immunoSEQ multiplex PCR reads through MiXCR, listing each CDR3 protein once. The table shows 150,000 to 200,000 distinct CDR3 sequences, with about 93% occurring only once. The material sequenced was CD4+ T cells from PBMCs. These receptors came from a human donor in good health. CDR3s leave out the opening cysteine and the closing phenylalanine or tryptophan. Clone sizes are given selectively: once, few, many, or a class where the clone is expanded.

>TRBV6-4|NA|TRBJ2-7
ASSDTGTGPYTPTTQY
>TRBV7-2|NA|TRBJ2-7
ASSLFRGEQY
>TRBV10-3|NA|TRBJ2-5
AISDPRGLGETQY
>TRBV25-1|NA|TRBJ1-5
ASSEGNGRPQH
>TRBV6-1|NA|TRBJ2-5
ASRRRGPPAGETQY
>TRBV18|NA|TRBJ2-1
ASSPRDNEQF
>TRBV20-1|NA|TRBJ1-1
SARKGHGGTEAF
>TRBV6-5|once|TRBJ1-2
ASRELDRDGYT
>TRBV20-1|NA|TRBJ2-5
SASLQGRETQY
>TRBV7-9|once|TRBJ1-2
ASSSGQGPSGGGYT
>TRBV20-1|NA|TRBJ1-2
SASGTGGHYGYT
>TRBV2|NA|TRBJ2-7
ASNRHWDRVNEQY
>TRBV5-1|once|TRBJ2-5
ASSMGTTARETQY
>TRBV18|NA|TRBJ2-7
ASSPLDSSNEQY
>TRBV18|few|TRBJ2-3
ASSPSGADTQY
>TRBV5-1|NA|TRBJ2-5
ASSPGTPQETQY
>TRBV6-5|NA|TRBJ1-5
ASRPTGVSNQPQH
>TRBV18|NA|TRBJ1-1
ASSQDRAVTEAF
>TRBV20-1|NA|TRBJ1-1
SAPGRGGGEAF
>TRBV5-8|once|TRBJ1-5
ASSRTGWGQPQH
>TRBV5-1|few|TRBJ2-5
ASSLNTGGQETQY
>TRBV10-3|NA|TRBJ2-7
AVTGSNYEQY
>TRBV7-8|NA|TRBJ1-4
ASSNRVATNEKLF
>TRBV2|once|TRBJ2-2
ASRQGTNTGELF
>TRBV19|NA|TRBJ2-7
ASSGYRDRGLVEQY
>TRBV19|NA|TRBJ1-2
ATSRQAAYGYT
>TRBV6-5|NA|TRBJ2-3
ASSYSYSGGGDTQY
>TRBV20-1|NA|TRBJ1-3
SATDRASGNTIY
>TRBV6-5|NA|TRBJ2-1
ASSYSVSGSSYNEQF
>TRBV10-1|NA|TRBJ2-5
ASKSSDEETQY
>TRBV20-1|NA|TRBJ2-1
SVPSGGADEQF
>TRBV6-2/TRBV6-3|NA|TRBJ2-1
ASSRFSGGVYNEQF
>TRBV28|NA|TRBJ2-7
ASSSRAQTYEQY
>TRBV27|NA|TRBJ1-1
ASSGQVNTEAF
>TRBV12-3/TRBV12-4|few|TRBJ2-7
ASSGPSYEQY
>TRBV18|NA|TRBJ1-1
ASSSQNTEAF
>TRBV19|NA|TRBJ2-3
ASSILAASTDTQY
>TRBV6-5|few|TRBJ2-7
ASSYSIASSYEQY
>TRBV6-5|few|TRBJ2-7
ASSYERQVSYEQY
>TRBV28|NA|TRBJ2-7
ASSPMLGRTPNAPSYEQY
>TRBV20-1|NA|TRBJ2-4
SARDQEGKNIQY
>TRBV6-1|NA|TRBJ1-5
ASSDVTAWPQH
>TRBV2|NA|TRBJ2-1
ASAGTGENEQF
>TRBV6-1|NA|TRBJ2-3
ASSAGLAFNTDTQY
>TRBV30|once|TRBJ2-2
ARSGGGTNTGELF
>TRBV12-5|NA|TRBJ2-3
ASGFGTPVTDTQY
>TRBV3-1|NA|TRBJ2-6
ASRPGSLSGANVLT
>TRBV2|NA|TRBJ1-2
AWGQVYGYT
>TRBV6-1|NA|TRBJ2-3
ASSDPGNSDTQY
>TRBV5-6|NA|TRBJ2-2
ASSLGRGIANTGELF
>TRBV2|NA|TRBJ1-5
ASSDGDQPQH
>TRBV11-2|NA|TRBJ2-3
ASSPYPGLAGGQGTDTQY
>TRBV6-2/TRBV6-3|NA|TRBJ1-2
ASSYRQGDGYT
>TRBV7-2|once|TRBJ1-1
ASSWGGTANTEAF
>TRBV12-3/TRBV12-4|NA|TRBJ1-2
ASSLGDVSYGYT
>TRBV6-5|NA|TRBJ2-3
ASSYRGPSTDTQY